The 22 T cell receptor beta chains below all came from one sample that was sequenced in a study of T cells after yellow fever vaccination. Each CDR3 protein gets one entry after TCRdb re-called the 5' RACE reads with MiXCR. The data contain about 550,000 distinct CDR3 sequences, 15% to 20% of them singletons. The material sequenced was PBMCs, taken 15 days after the yellow fever booster vaccination. These TCRs come from a man aged 25-45 years who received the YFV17D yellow fever vaccine.

This clonotype was counted between two and nine times. V is TRBV5-1 and J is TRBJ2-2; the match to TRBD1 covers 7 bases. With V trimmed by 4 bases and J by 6 bases, 6 bases remained unmatched. There are 14 residues in the CDR3. Germline V gene data show CDR1 as SGHRS and CDR2 as YFSETQ. CDR3 residues: CASSLTGHAGELFF. The CDR3 DNA sequence: TGCGCCAGCAGCCTGACAGGGCATGCCGGGGAGCTGTTTTTT. The variable domain in full, completed from reference TRBV5-1 and TRBJ2-2, reads KAGVTQTPRYLIKTRGQQVTLSCSPISGHRSVSWYQQTPGQGLQFLFEYFSETQRNKGNFPGRFSGRQFSNSRSEMNVSTLELGDSALYLCASSLTGHAGELFFGEGSRLTVL.

This clonotype was detected a few times. CDR3 protein: CASSQDLDRVQYF. CDR3 nucleotide sequence: TGCGCCAGCAGCCAAGATCTCGACAGGGTACAGTACTTC. The V gene is TRBV4-3, the J gene TRBJ2-4, with TRBD1 matching over 7 bases. Germline lookup yields CDR1 LGHNA and CDR2 YSLEER. Losses at the gene ends were 0 bases for V and 13 bases for J; bases not matched to a gene: 6. The CDR3 spans 13 residues.

V gene TRBV20-1 combines with J gene TRBJ1-6; maybe TRBD1 (5 bases). The V end lost 6 bases, the J end lost 7 bases, and 13 bases lay between the germline ends. The germline gives CDR1 DFQATT, CDR2 SNEGSKA (reference sequence). CDR3 length equals 13 residues. As DNA, the CDR3 is TGCAGTGCCAAATTTCCAGGGAATTCACCCCTCCACTTT. It is translated as CSAKFPGNSPLHF.

The genes are TRBV6-5 and TRBJ1-5, with a tentative D call TRBD1 (6 bases). The CDR3 is 15 amino acids. V gave up 0 bases and J gave up 1 base, with 7 bases separating them. Germline-derived CDR1 and CDR2 are MNHEY and SVGAGI. CDR3 sequence: CASSYSRGSNQPQHF. Written as DNA, the CDR3 is TGTGCCAGCAGTTACTCGAGGGGGAGCAATCAGCCCCAGCATTTT.

The gene calls are TRBV7-6 and TRBJ2-1; TRBD2 agrees at 9 bases. CDR3 size: 16 residues. CDR1 SGHVS and CDR2 FNYEAQ come from the germline V gene. Germline trimming cut 5 bases from V and 4 bases from J; bases unmatched to any gene: 9. This CDR3 reads CASSPRTSESYNEQFF. CDR3 in DNA: TGTGCCAGCAGCCCCCGGACTAGCGAGTCATACAATGAGCAGTTCTTC.

About this clonotype: One end of the junction does not line up with germline, which may come from a read error. The chain employs TRBV7-9 and TRBJ2-1; D is uncertain. CDR1 is SEHNR and CDR2 is FQNEAQ in the germline V gene (reference sequence). The CDR3 loop spans 11 amino acids. The CDR3 coding sequence is TGTGCCAGCAGCTTAGGCCAGCCCCGGGCCTTC. Translation gives CASSLGQPRAF.

The genes are TRBV29-1 and TRBJ2-2; a possible D gene is TRBD1 (6 bases). CDR1 is SQVTM, CDR2 ANQGSEA, per germline. The CDR3 extends over 16 amino acids. V lost 6 bases, J lost 5 bases, and 22 bases lay in between. The CDR3 DNA follows: TGCAGCGTCGCAGCGAGAGGGGGTGGTCCAACCGGGGAGCTGTTTTTT. It yields the protein CSVAARGGGPTGELFF.

J is TRBJ2-5 and V is TRBV29-1; D possibly corresponds to TRBD2 (6 bases). The CDR3 covers 11 residues. V lost 7 bases, J lost 4 bases, and 10 bases lay in between. CDR1 and CDR2 (germline): SQVTM, ANQGSEA. The CDR3 region has the DNA TGCAGCGCCCCGGAGGGAGAGACCCAGTACTTC. Translated, it gives CSAPEGETQYF. Variable domain in full (rest from reference TRBV29-1 and TRBJ2-5): SAVISQKPSRDICQRGTSLTIQCQVDSQVTMMFWYRQQPGQSLTLIATANQGSEATYESGFVIDKFPISRPNLTFSTLTVSNMSPEDSSIYLCSAPEGETQYFGPGTRLLVL.

This clonotype was seen a handful of times. The V and J genes are TRBV15 and TRBJ2-3; TRBD2 matches at 9 bases. The CDR3 consists of 18 residues. The V and J ends lost 3 bases and 0 bases, in that order; junction bases with no gene match: 10. The V gene's germline CDR1 is LNHNV and CDR2 YYDKDF (reference sequence). CDR3 loop: CATSSPSTSGPSTDTQYF. The CDR3 DNA is TGTGCCACCAGCAGCCCCTCGACTAGCGGACCTAGCACAGATACGCAGTATTTT.

This rearrangement joins TRBV19 to TRBJ2-1, with D tentatively TRBD2 (6 bases). With 6 bases removed from V and 4 bases from J, the gap between germline ends came to 13 bases. Per the germline V gene, CDR1 is LNHDA and CDR2 is SQIVND (reference sequence). The CDR3 extends over 14 amino acids. In nucleotides, the CDR3 is TGTGCCAGTAGCCCGGACTATGTTTACAATGAGCAGTTCTTC. Its protein is CASSPDYVYNEQFF.

This clonotype turned up a few times. The rearrangement joins TRBV18 to TRBJ2-5; perhaps TRBD2 as D (5 bases). Germline CDR1 and CDR2: KGHSH and LQKENI. The CDR3 length is 15 residues. With 6 bases removed from V and 1 base from J, the gap between germline ends came to 15 bases. The CDR3, as DNA: TGTGCCAGCTCGCCTCCCCGAGGGTCCCAAGAGACCCAGTACTTC. Residues: CASSPPRGSQETQYF. The full variable domain, in which reference TRBV18 and TRBJ2-5 provide the parts outside the CDR3, is NAGVMQNPRHLVRRRGQEARLRCSPMKGHSHVYWYRQLPEEGLKFMVYLQKENIIDESGMPKERFSAEFPKEGPSILRIQQVVRGDSAAYFCASSPPRGSQETQYFGPGTRLLVL.

The rearrangement joins TRBV19 to TRBJ2-3; D is ambiguous. Germline V gene sequence: CDR1 LNHDA, CDR2 SQIVND (reference sequence). The ends were cut back, 10 bases at V and 6 bases at J, with 8 bases in the middle. CDR3 length: 10 amino acids. This chain's CDR3 is CATAWDTQYF. CDR3 coding DNA: TGTGCCACCGCCTGGGATACGCAGTATTTT.

This rearrangement joins TRBV12-3 or TRBV12-4 to TRBJ1-4; D unresolved. This CDR3 comprises 13 residues. V shed 3 bases and J shed 8 bases, with 10 bases lying between them. The CDR3 DNA reads TGTGCCAGCAGTTTGGGGTTACGGGAAAAACTGTTTTTT. Protein: CASSLGLREKLFF.

The CDR3: CASSLGMGDTQYF. The CDR3 DNA is TGTGCCAGCAGCTTAGGGATGGGAGATACGCAGTATTTT. The chain carries TRBV11-2 and TRBJ2-3; D gene unclear. Germline V lookup: CDR1 SGHAT, CDR2 FQNNGV. This CDR3 is 13 amino acids long. The V end was cut by 1 base, the J end by 5 bases, with 7 bases between.

This chain joins TRBV5-1 and TRBJ2-7, with D hard to call. CDR3 size: 14 residues. V was cut by 5 bases and J by 2 bases, with 14 bases left in between. Germline CDR1 SGHRS, CDR2 YFSETQ. Here the CDR3 reads CASSSLTPPYEQYF. CDR3 bases: TGCGCCAGCAGTAGCTTGACCCCGCCCTACGAGCAGTACTTC.

This clonotype was observed a few times. This rearrangement joins TRBV5-1 to TRBJ2-2; TRBD2 agrees at 9 bases. Germline CDR1 is SGHRS and CDR2 is YFSETQ. V shed 8 bases, J shed 6 bases, and the junction held 8 bases outside the gene matches. The CDR3 length is 14 residues. The CDR3 sequence is CASLAGDFSGELFF. The CDR3 nucleotides read TGCGCCAGTTTAGCGGGAGATTTCTCCGGGGAGCTGTTTTTT.

The table lists this clonotype with a few counts. CDR3: CASGVQRQQFF. The DNA for the CDR3 is TGTGCTAGTGGTGTACAGAGGCAGCAGTTCTTC. The V gene is TRBV12-5, the J gene TRBJ2-1, with D unclear. Per germline, CDR1 LGHNT and CDR2 FRNRAP. V was cut by 5 bases and J by 11 bases, with 10 bases left in between. The CDR3 has 11 residues.

This clonotype was detected a few times. The chain employs TRBV29-1 and TRBJ1-4, with D possibly being TRBD1 (6 bases). The germline V and J ends were trimmed by 7 bases and 8 bases, with 14 bases remaining between them. Germline V CDR1 and CDR2: SQVTM, ANQGSEA. This CDR3 is built from 12 residues. The CDR3 loop is CSALAQGEKLFF. In DNA, the CDR3 is TGCAGCGCCTTGGCCCAGGGGGAAAAACTGTTTTTT.

The CDR3 protein is CSVPGQSYNEQFF. The CDR3 DNA reads TGCAGCGTCCCCGGACAAAGCTACAATGAGCAGTTCTTC. V usage is TRBV29-1 and J usage is TRBJ2-1, with D tentatively TRBD1 (5 bases). V shed 6 bases and J shed 3 bases, with 12 bases lying between them. CDR1 SQVTM and CDR2 ANQGSEA come from the germline V gene. The CDR3 spans 13 residues.

The chain uses TRBV19 and TRBJ2-4; 7 positions match TRBD1. This CDR3 is 15 amino acids long. Germline V gene sequence: CDR1 LNHDA, CDR2 SQIVND (reference sequence). J gave up 0 bases and V 6 bases, and 5 bases lay outside the gene matches. The CDR3 DNA sequence: TGTGCCAGTAGCCAAACAGGGGTAGCCAAAAACATTCAGTACTTC. Residues: CASSQTGVAKNIQYF.

The chain carries TRBV20-1 and TRBJ1-3; D gene unclear. The CDR3 spans 14 residues. Germline CDR1 and CDR2: DFQATT and SNEGSKA (reference sequence). The V end lost 6 bases, the J end lost 0 bases, and 12 bases lay between the germline ends. In nucleotides, the CDR3 is TGCAGTGCCCTGCGGGGAAGCTCTGGAAACACCATATATTTT. Translated: CSALRGSSGNTIYF.

The chain couples TRBV7-8 to TRBJ2-1, with TRBD2 identical over 8 bases. The ends lost 5 bases at V and 8 bases at J; junction bases unmatched: 11. This CDR3 region has 15 residues. Germline lookup yields CDR1 SGHVS and CDR2 FQNEAQ. CDR3 bases: TGTGCCAGCAGCATCTTTCGGGAGGGCCAGGATGAGCAGTTCTTC. This gives the protein CASSIFREGQDEQFF. The variable domain in full, completed from reference TRBV7-8 and TRBJ2-1, reads GAGVSQSPRYKVAKRGQDVALRCDPISGHVSLFWYQQALGQGPEFLTYFQNEAQLDKSGLPSDRFFAERPEGSVSTLKIQRTQQEDSAVYLCASSIFREGQDEQFFGPGTRLTVL.